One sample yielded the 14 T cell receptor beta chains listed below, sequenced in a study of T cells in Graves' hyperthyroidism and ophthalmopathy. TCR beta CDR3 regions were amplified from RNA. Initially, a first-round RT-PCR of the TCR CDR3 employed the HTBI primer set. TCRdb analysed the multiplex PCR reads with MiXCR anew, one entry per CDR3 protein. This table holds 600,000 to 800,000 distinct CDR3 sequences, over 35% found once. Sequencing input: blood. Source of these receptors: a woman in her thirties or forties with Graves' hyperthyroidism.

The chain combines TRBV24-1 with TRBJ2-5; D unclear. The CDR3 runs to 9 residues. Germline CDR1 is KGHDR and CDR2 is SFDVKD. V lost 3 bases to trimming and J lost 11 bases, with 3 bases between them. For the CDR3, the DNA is TGTGCCACCAGTGATGGACAGTACTTC. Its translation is CATSDGQYF.

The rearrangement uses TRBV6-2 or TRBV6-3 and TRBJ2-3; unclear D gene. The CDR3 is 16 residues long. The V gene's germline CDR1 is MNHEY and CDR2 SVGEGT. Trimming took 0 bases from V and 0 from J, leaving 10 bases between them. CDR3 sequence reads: CASSYSPGYSTDTQYF. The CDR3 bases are TGTGCCAGCAGTTACTCTCCAGGTTATAGCACAGATACGCAGTATTTT.

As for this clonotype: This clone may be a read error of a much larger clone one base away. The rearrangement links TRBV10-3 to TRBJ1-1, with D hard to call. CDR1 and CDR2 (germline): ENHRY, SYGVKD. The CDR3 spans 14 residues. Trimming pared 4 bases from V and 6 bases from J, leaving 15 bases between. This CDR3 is CAISVDEYYAEAFF. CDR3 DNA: TGTGCCATCAGTGTCGACGAATACTACGCTGAAGCTTTCTTT.

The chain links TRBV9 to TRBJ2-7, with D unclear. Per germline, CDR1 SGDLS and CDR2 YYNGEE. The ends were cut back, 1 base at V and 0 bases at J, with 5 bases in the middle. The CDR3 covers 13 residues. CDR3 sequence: CASSVSASYEQYF. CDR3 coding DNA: TGTGCCAGCAGCGTATCGGCCTCCTACGAGCAGTACTTC.

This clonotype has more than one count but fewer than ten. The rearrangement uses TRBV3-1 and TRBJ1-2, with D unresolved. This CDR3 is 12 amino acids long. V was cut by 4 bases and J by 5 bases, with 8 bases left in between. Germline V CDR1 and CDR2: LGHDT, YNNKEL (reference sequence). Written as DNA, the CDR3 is TGTGCCAGCAGCCGCGCAGCTTATGGCTACACCTTC. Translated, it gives CASSRAAYGYTF.

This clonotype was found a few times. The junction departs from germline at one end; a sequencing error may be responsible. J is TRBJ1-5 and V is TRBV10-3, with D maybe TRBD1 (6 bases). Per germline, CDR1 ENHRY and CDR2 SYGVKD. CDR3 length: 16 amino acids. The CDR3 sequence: CASSSAGTHYYQPQHF. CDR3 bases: TGTGCCAGCAGTTCCGCGGGGACACACTATTATCAGCCCCAGCATTTT.

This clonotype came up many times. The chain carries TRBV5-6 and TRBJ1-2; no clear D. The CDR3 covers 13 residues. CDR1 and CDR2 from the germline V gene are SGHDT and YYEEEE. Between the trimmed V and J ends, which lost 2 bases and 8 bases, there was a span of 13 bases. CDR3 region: CASSLVPDLGYTF. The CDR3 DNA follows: TGTGCCAGCAGCTTAGTTCCGGACTTAGGCTACACCTTC.

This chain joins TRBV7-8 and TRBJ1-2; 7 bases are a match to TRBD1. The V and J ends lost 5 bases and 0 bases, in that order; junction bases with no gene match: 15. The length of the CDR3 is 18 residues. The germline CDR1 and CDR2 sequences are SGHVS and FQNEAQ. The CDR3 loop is CASSADRRQGSANYGYTF. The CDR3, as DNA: TGTGCCAGCAGCGCCGACCGCAGACAGGGATCGGCTAACTATGGCTACACCTTC.

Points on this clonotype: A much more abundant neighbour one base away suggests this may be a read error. The CDR3 reads CSVAEDRGCGYTF. CDR3 in DNA: TGCAGCGTTGCCGAAGACAGGGGGTGTGGCTACACCTTC. The chain joins TRBV29-1 to TRBJ1-2, with 9 bases aligning to TRBD1. The CDR3 runs to 13 residues. The junction had 7 bases not matched to a gene; V was cut back by 4 bases and J by 7 bases. CDR1 and CDR2 from the germline V gene are SQVTM and ANQGSEA.

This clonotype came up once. CDR3 residues: CASSFGTAGETQYF. CDR3 in DNA: TGTGCCAGCAGCTTTGGGACGGCGGGGGAGACCCAGTACTTC. J is TRBJ2-5 and V is TRBV11-3, with TRBD2 as a possible D gene (6 bases). The CDR3 length is 14 residues. Trimming took 3 bases from V and 5 from J, leaving 13 bases between them. The V gene's germline CDR1 is SGHNT and CDR2 YENEEA.

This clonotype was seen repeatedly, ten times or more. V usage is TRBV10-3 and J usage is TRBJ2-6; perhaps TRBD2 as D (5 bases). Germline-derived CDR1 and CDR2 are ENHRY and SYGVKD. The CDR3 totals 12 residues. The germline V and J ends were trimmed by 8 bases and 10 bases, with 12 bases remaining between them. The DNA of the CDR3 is TGTGCCATCGGGAGTATTGAGAACGTCCTGACTTTC. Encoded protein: CAIGSIENVLTF.

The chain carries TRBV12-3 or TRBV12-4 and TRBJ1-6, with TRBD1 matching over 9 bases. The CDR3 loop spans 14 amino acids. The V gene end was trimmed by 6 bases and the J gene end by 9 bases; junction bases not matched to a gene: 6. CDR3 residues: CASRPGQGLSPLHF. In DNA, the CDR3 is TGTGCCAGCAGACCGGGACAGGGACTTTCACCCCTCCACTTT.

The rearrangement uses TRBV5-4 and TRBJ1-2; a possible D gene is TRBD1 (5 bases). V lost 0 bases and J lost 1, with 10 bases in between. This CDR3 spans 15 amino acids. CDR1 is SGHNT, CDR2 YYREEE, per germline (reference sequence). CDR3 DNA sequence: TGTGCCAGCAGCTTGGCACAGGATTATAACTATGGCTACACCTTC. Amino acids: CASSLAQDYNYGYTF.

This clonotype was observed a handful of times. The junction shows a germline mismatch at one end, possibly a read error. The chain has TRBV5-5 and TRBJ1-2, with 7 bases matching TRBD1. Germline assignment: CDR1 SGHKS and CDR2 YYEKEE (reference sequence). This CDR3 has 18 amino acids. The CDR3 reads CASNLKTPGTVTYYGYTF. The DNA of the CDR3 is TGTGCCAGCAACTTGAAAACGCCGGGGACAGTGACTTACTATGGCTACACCTTC.